This T cell receptor (beta chain) appears in the sequencing data of a study of blood T cell repertoires in COVID-19. TCRdb's copy holds only in-frame clones and misses some; the assay was immunoSEQ multiplex PCR. The sample contains 180,000 or so clones, roughly nine tenths of which appear only once. Losses at the gene ends were 1 base for V and 4 bases for J; bases not matched to a gene: 6. Looked up from germline, CDR1 is SGHNT and CDR2 is YENEEA. The length of the CDR3 is 15 residues. This clonotype was sampled from a woman aged 55-70 years with COVID-19, enrolled during active disease. Source material: peripheral blood. This chain connects TRBV11-3 to TRBJ1-2; 7 bases agree with TRBD1. CDR3 nucleotides: TGTGCCAGCAGCTTAGGACAGGGCATAGCCTATGGCTACACCTTC. It encodes CASSLGQGIAYGYTF.